The source of this T cell receptor beta chain is a study of blood T cell repertoires in COVID-19. Study overall: Donors in the United States, Italy and Spain gave samples during acute or convalescent COVID-19. PBMCs, B-cell-depleted T cells, or T cells provided the cDNA or gDNA that made up the material.

Germline V CDR1 and CDR2: MNHEY, SVGEGT. The CDR3 sequence is 18 residues long. V lost 0 bases to trimming and J lost 7 bases, with 19 bases between them. Original data processing: Counts of nucleated cells, estimated from reference gene primer amplification, were obtained. The repertoire was sequenced with immunoSEQ multiplex PCR; TCRdb's copy has only in-frame clones and lacks some. That table supplies the V and J calls and clone size; D and trimming were determined from the DNA. The sample lists under 200,000 clones; 88% were seen once. The sample taken for sequencing was peripheral blood. The sequence was obtained from a middle-aged man with active or convalescent COVID-19. The chain couples TRBV6-2 or TRBV6-3 to TRBJ1-6; no reliable D call. The CDR3 is CASSYSTPGLGRNSPLHF. The CDR3 DNA follows: TGTGCCAGCAGTTACTCCACCCCTGGACTCGGTCGGAATTCACCCCTCCACTTT.